This TCR beta chain was sequenced during a study of radiation and T cells in renal cell carcinoma. Study-wide points: In blood, top tumor clones expanded by 2 weeks, shrinking by 4.

Time point meaning: baseline pretreatment blood. As for treatment: 15 Gy SBRT to primary tumor, nephrectomy 4 weeks later. Serial blood draws occurred at baseline and 2 and 4 weeks post-SBRT. V lost 4 bases to trimming and J lost 5 bases, with 8 bases between them. CDR1 is LNHDA, CDR2 SQIVND, per germline (reference sequence). There are 12 residues in the CDR3. Concerning this clone: Its matching antigen is unknown.

Sequencing used immunoSEQ multiplex PCR; TCRdb keeps in-frame clones, though not all of them. This table has around 140,000 clones, 70% to 90% appearing once. The clonotype originates from a woman in her forties or fifties with renal cell carcinoma. The J gene is TRBJ1-2, the V gene TRBV19; no firm D call. This specimen consisted of blood, obtained from a patient whose treatment included radiotherapy and nephrectomy. The CDR3 is CASSSSAYGYTF. DNA of the CDR3: TGTGCCAGTAGTAGCTCTGCGTATGGCTACACCTTC.